This TCR beta chain was documented in a study of high-grade serous ovarian cancer treatment subgroups. Turning to the study itself: On average, roughly 14,000 reads and 7,000 to 8,500 unique TCR beta rearrangements were obtained per sample.

Points on this clone: The target antigen is unknown.

Notes on the study in general: Repertoire similarity ranged about 0.1 to 0.79 between tumors of one patient. Spatial context was lost because tumors were sequenced in bulk. Only CDR3 was analyzed; CDR1 and CDR2 were not.

In germline, CDR1 is SEHNR, CDR2 FQNEAQ (reference sequence). This CDR3 comprises 11 residues. V lost 3 bases and J 5 bases, leaving 4 bases between the germline ends. Tumor tissue was taken before any definitive surgery or chemotherapy was given. The table came from immunoSEQ multiplex PCR; TCRdb's copy has only in-frame clones and leaves some out. The table records 12,000 or so clones, 88% of them present only once. Sequencing was performed on tumor tissue. The TCR comes from a human donor with high-grade serous ovarian cancer. The chain joins TRBV7-9 to TRBJ2-5; D is unclear. The CDR3 loop is CASSFLETQYF. The CDR3 DNA sequence: TGTGCCAGCAGCTTTCTTGAGACCCAGTACTTC.